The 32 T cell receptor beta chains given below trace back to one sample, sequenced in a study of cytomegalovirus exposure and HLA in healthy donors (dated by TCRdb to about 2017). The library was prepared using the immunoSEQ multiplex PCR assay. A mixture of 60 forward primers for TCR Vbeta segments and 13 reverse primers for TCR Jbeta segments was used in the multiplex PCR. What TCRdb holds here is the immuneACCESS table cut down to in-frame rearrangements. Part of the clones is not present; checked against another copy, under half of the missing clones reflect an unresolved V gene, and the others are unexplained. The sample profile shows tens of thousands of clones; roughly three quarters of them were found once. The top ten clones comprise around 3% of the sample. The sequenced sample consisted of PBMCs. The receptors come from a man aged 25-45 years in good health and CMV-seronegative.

The CDR3 sequence is CASSSRLGGLGDTQYF. The CDR3 coding sequence is TGTGCCAGCAGCTCCCGACTAGGAGGGTTGGGAGATACGCAGTATTTT. The chain links TRBV7-3 to TRBJ2-3, with a tentative D call TRBD2 (6 bases). This CDR3 comprises 16 residues. With 4 bases removed from V and 5 bases from J, the gap between germline ends came to 19 bases. Germline V gene lookup returns CDR1 SGHTA and CDR2 FQGTGA.

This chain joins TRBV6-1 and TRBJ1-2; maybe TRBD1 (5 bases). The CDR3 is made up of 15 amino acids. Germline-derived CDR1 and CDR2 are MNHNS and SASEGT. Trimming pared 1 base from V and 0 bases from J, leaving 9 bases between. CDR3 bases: TGTGCCAGCAGTGAAGACGCGGGGCCTAACTATGGCTACACCTTC. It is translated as CASSEDAGPNYGYTF.

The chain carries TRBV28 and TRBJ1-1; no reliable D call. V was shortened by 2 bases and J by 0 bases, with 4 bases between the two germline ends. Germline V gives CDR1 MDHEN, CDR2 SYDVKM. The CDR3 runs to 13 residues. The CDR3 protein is CASSLTVNTEAFF. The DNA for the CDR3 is TGTGCCAGCAGTTTAACTGTGAACACTGAAGCTTTCTTT.

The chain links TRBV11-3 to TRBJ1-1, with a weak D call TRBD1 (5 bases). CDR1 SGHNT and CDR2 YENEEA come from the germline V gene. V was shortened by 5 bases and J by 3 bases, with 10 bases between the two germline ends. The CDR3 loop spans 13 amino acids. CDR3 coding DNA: TGTGCCAGCAGCCGGGGGAGGTACACTGAAGCTTTCTTT. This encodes CASSRGRYTEAFF.

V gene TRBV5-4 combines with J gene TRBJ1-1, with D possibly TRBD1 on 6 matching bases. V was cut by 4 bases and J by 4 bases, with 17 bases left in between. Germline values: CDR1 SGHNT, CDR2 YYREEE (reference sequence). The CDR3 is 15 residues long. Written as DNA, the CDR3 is TGTGCCAGCAGCCAATCATCTGGGGGCGTCACTGAAGCTTTCTTT. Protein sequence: CASSQSSGGVTEAFF.

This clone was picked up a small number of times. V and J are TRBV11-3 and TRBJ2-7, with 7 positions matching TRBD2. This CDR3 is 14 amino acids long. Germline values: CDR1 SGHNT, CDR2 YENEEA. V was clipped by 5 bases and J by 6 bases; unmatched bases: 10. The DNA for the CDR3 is TGTGCCAGCAGCCCAGGCCTAGGGACTACCGAGCAGTACTTC. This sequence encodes CASSPGLGTTEQYF.

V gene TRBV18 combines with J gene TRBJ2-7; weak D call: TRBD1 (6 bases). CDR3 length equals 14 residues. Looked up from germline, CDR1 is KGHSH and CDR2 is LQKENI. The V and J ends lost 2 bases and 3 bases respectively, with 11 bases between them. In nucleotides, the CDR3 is TGTGCCAGCTCACCAGGGGGCCAAAACTACGAGCAGTACTTC. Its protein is CASSPGGQNYEQYF.

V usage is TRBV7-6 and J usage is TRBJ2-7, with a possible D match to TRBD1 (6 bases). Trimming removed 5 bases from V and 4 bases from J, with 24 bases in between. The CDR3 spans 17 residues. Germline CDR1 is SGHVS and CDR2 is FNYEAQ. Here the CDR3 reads CASSLGRLTGAKYEQYF. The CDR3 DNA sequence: TGTGCCAGCAGCCTGGGGCGATTGACAGGAGCAAAGTACGAGCAGTACTTC.

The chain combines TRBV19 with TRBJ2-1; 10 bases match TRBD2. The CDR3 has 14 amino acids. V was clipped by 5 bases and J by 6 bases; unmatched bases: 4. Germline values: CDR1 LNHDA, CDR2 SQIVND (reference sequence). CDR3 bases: TGTGCCAGTAGTTTTAGCGGGGGGTTCAATGAGCAGTTCTTC. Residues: CASSFSGGFNEQFF.

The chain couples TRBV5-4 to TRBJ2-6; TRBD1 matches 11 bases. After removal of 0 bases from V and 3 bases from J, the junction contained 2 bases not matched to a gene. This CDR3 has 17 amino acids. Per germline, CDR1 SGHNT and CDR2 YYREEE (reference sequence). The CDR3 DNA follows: TGTGCCAGCAGCTTGGGGACAGGGGGCCTTGGGGCCAACGTCCTGACTTTC. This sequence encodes CASSLGTGGLGANVLTF.

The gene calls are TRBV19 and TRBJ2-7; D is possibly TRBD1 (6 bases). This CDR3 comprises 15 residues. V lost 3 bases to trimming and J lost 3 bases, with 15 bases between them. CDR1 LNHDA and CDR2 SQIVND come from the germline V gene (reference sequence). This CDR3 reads CASSIGRGKGYEQYF. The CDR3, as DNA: TGTGCCAGTAGTATTGGCAGGGGAAAGGGCTACGAGCAGTACTTC.

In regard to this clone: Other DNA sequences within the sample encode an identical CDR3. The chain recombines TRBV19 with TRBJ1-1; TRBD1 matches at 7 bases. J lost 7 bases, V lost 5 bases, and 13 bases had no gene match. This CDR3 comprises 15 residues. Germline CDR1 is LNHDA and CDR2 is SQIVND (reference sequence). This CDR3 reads CASSVTGARTVEAFF. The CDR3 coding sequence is TGTGCCAGTAGTGTAACAGGGGCCCGCACTGTTGAAGCTTTCTTT.

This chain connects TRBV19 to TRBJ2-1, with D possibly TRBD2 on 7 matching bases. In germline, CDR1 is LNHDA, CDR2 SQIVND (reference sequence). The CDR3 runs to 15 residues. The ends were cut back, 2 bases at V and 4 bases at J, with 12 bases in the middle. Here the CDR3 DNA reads TGTGCCAGTAGTATAACGAGGGGGGGATACAATGAGCAGTTCTTC. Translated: CASSITRGGYNEQFF.

DNA of the CDR3: TGTGCCTGGACGGACAGGGGCACTGAAGCTTTCTTT. It translates to CAWTDRGTEAFF. V usage is TRBV30 and J usage is TRBJ1-1; TRBD1 aligns across 9 bases. CDR1 and CDR2 (germline): GTSNPN, SVGIG (reference sequence). Unmatched junction bases numbered 1, after V lost 4 bases and J lost 4 bases. The CDR3 consists of 12 residues.

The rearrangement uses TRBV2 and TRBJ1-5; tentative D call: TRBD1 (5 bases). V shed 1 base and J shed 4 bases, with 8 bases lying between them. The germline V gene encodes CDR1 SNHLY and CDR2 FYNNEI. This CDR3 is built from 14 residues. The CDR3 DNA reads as TGTGCCAGCAGTGAAGTAAGGGGAAATCAGCCCCAGCATTTT. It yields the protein CASSEVRGNQPQHF.

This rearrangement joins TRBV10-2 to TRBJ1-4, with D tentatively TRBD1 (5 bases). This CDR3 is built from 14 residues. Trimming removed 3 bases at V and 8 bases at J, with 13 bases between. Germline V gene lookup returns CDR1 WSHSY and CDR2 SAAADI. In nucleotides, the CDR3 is TGCGCCAGCAGTGAAGGGGAGGAAAACGAAAAACTGTTTTTT. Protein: CASSEGEENEKLFF.

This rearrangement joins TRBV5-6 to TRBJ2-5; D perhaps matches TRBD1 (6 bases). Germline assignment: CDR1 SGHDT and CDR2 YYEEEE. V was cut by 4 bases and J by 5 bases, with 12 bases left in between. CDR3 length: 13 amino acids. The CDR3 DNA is TGTGCCAGCAGCCGAGGGGGTAGGGAGACCCAGTACTTC. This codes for CASSRGGRETQYF.

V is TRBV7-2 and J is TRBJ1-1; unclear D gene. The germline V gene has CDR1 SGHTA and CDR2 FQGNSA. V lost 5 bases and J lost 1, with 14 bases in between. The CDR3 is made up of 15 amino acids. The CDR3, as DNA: TGTGCCAGCAGCGCCATGGGAGGGCCGAACACTGAAGCTTTCTTT. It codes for CASSAMGGPNTEAFF.

CDR3 in amino acids: CAFRQGAVGFF. CDR3 bases: TGTGCCTTTCGACAGGGGGCCGTGGGTTTCTTT. The chain employs TRBV30 and TRBJ1-1; 10 bases map to TRBD1. Germline loops: CDR1 GTSNPN, CDR2 SVGIG (reference sequence). J gave up 13 bases and V 7 bases, and 9 bases lay outside the gene matches. This CDR3 contains 11 residues.

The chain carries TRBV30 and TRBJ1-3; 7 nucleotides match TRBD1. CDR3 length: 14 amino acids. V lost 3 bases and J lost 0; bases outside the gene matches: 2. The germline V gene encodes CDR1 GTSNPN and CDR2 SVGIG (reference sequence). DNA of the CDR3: TGTGCCTGGAGGACAGGGACCTCTGGAAACACCATATATTTT. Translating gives CAWRTGTSGNTIYF.

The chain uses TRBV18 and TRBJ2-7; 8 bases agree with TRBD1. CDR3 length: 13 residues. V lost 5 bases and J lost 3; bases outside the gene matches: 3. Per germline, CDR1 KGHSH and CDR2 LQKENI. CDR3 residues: CASSAGTGYEQYF. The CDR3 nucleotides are TGTGCCAGCTCAGCCGGGACAGGCTACGAGCAGTACTTC.

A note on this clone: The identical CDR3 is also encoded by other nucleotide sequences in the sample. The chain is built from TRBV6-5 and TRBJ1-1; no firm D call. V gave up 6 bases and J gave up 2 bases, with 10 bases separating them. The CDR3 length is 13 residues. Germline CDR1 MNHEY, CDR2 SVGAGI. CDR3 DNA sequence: TGTGCCAGCAGCTACAGAGTAAACACTGAAGCTTTCTTT. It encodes CASSYRVNTEAFF.

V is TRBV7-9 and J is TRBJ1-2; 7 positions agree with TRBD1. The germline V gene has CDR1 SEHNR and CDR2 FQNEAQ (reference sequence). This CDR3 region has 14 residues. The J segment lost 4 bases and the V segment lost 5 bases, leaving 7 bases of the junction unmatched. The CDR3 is CASSQRGTAYGYTF. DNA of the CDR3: TGTGCCAGCAGCCAGCGCGGGACAGCCTATGGCTACACCTTC.

CDR3 DNA: TGTGCCAGCAGCCACCCCGACAGGGGAGCCAAAAACATTCAGTACTTC. Translating it yields CASSHPDRGAKNIQYF. V is TRBV7-9 and J is TRBJ2-4, with 8 bases lining up with TRBD1. The CDR3 is 16 residues long. Germline values: CDR1 SEHNR, CDR2 FQNEAQ (reference sequence). Trimming removed 5 bases from V and 0 bases from J; junction bases left unmatched: 6.

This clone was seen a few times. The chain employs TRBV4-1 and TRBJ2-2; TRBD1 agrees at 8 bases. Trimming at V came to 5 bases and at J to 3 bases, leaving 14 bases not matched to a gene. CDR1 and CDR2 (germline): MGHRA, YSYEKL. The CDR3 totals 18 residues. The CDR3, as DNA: TGCGCCAGCAGCGCCCCTCGGACAGGGCGACAAGACACCGGGGAGCTGTTTTTT. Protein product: CASSAPRTGRQDTGELFF.

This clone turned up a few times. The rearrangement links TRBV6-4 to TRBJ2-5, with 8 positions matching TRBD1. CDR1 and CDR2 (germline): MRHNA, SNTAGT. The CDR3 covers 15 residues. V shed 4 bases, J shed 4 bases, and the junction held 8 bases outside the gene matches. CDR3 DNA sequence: TGTGCCAGCAGTGCCGGGGCAGGGGGCGCAGAGACCCAGTACTTC. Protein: CASSAGAGGAETQYF.

The chain's CDR3 is CSVMGRLNTEAFF. Here the CDR3 DNA reads TGCAGCGTGATGGGGAGGTTGAACACTGAAGCTTTCTTT. This chain links TRBV29-1 with TRBJ1-1; D is unresolved. Between the trimmed V and J ends, which lost 6 bases and 0 bases, there was a span of 11 bases. The CDR3 is made up of 13 amino acids. The germline V gene encodes CDR1 SQVTM and CDR2 ANQGSEA. The entire variable domain, with the rest obtained from reference TRBV29-1 and TRBJ1-1, is as follows: SAVISQKPSRDICQRGTSLTIQCQVDSQVTMMFWYRQQPGQSLTLIATANQGSEATYESGFVIDKFPISRPNLTFSTLTVSNMSPEDSSIYLCSVMGRLNTEAFFGQGTRLTVV.

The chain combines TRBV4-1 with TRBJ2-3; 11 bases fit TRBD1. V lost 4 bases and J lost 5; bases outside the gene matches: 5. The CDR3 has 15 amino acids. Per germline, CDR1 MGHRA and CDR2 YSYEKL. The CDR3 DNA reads TGCGCCAGCAGCCCGGACAGGGGGCTTATAGATACGCAGTATTTT. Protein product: CASSPDRGLIDTQYF.

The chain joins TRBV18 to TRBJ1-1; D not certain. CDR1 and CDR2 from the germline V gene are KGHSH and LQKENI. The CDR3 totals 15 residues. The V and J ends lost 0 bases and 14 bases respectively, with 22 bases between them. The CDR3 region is CASSPPFSDGGSWFF. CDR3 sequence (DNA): TGTGCCAGCTCACCACCATTTAGCGACGGTGGCAGTTGGTTCTTT.

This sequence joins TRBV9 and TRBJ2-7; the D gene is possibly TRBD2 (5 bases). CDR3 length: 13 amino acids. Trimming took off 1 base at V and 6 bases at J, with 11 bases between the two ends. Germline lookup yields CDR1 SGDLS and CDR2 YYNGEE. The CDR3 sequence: CASSVTTSSEQYF. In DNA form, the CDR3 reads TGTGCCAGCAGCGTAACTACTAGTTCCGAGCAGTACTTC. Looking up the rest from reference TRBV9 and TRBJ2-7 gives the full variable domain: DSGVTQTPKHLITATGQRVTLRCSPRSGDLSVYWYQQSLDQGLQFLIQYYNGEERAKGNILERFSAQQFPDLHSELNLSSLELGDSALYFCASSVTTSSEQYFGPGTRLTVT.

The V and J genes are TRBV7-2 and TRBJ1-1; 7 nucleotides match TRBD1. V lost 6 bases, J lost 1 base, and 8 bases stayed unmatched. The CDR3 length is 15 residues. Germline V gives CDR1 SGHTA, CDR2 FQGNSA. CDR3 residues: CASRFTGQSNTEAFF. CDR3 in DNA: TGTGCCAGCAGATTTACGGGACAGTCGAACACTGAAGCTTTCTTT.

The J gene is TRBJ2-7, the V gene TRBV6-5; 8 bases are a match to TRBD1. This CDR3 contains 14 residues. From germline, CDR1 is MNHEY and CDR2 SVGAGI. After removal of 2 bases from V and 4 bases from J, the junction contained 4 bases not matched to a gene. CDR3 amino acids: CASSYPGTGYEQYF. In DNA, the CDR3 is TGTGCCAGCAGTTACCCCGGGACAGGTTACGAGCAGTACTTC.